A single sample gave rise to the 22 T cell receptor beta chains below, sequenced in a study of T cell changes during pregnancy in multiple sclerosis. Produced via immunoSEQ multiplex PCR; TCRdb's table is partial and in-frame only. The sample contains 45,000 to 60,000 clones, approximately 90% of which appear only once. The sequencing here drew on CD4+ T cells from peripheral blood mononuclear cells, taken in the second trimester of pregnancy. The receptors were sampled from a female donor with multiple sclerosis, enrolled in a pregnancy study.

V and J are TRBV19 and TRBJ1-2; D is perhaps TRBD1 (5 bases). Trimming took off 4 bases at V and 6 bases at J, with 15 bases between the two ends. CDR1 and CDR2 from the germline V gene are LNHDA and SQIVND (reference sequence). The CDR3 contains 14 residues. Here the CDR3 reads CASSTGGSRDGYTF. CDR3 sequence (DNA): TGTGCCAGTAGTACGGGGGGTTCACGTGATGGCTACACCTTC.

The genes are TRBV14 and TRBJ2-5, with 8 bases identical to TRBD1. The germline CDR1 and CDR2 sequences are SGHDN and FVKESK. This CDR3 comprises 13 residues. V was clipped by 7 bases and J by 5 bases; unmatched bases: 6. CDR3 coding DNA: TGTGCCAGCAAGGACAGGGCAGGGGAGACCCAGTACTTC. This translates into CASKDRAGETQYF.

The V and J genes are TRBV2 and TRBJ1-1; possibly TRBD1 for D (5 bases). Germline V lookup: CDR1 SNHLY, CDR2 FYNNEI. The germline V and J ends were trimmed by 4 bases and 11 bases, with 14 bases remaining between them. This CDR3 is built from 12 residues. CDR3: CASSAGSLRAFF. Here the CDR3 DNA reads TGTGCCAGCAGTGCAGGGTCCCTGAGGGCTTTCTTT.

DNA for the CDR3: TGCGCCAGCAGCTTGCGGTCGGGACAGGTATCCTACGAGCAGTACTTC. Its translation: CASSLRSGQVSYEQYF. The rearrangement uses TRBV5-1 and TRBJ2-7; 8 nucleotides line up with TRBD1. J lost 1 base, V lost 1 base, and 7 bases had no gene match. Germline V CDR1 and CDR2: SGHRS, YFSETQ. The CDR3 runs to 16 residues.

V usage is TRBV5-4 and J usage is TRBJ2-1; 16 nucleotides agree with TRBD2. In germline, CDR1 is SGHNT, CDR2 YYREEE (reference sequence). V lost 4 bases and J lost 14; bases outside the gene matches: 9. The CDR3 consists of 15 residues. The CDR3 DNA follows: TGTGCCAGCAGCCCGGGACTAGCGGGGGGGGCGATTGAGTTCTTC. This gives the protein CASSPGLAGGAIEFF.

V and J are TRBV7-2 and TRBJ1-2; D is perhaps TRBD1 (5 bases). The CDR3 is made up of 12 amino acids. Trimming took 2 bases from V and 10 from J, leaving 11 bases between them. Germline CDR1 and CDR2: SGHTA and FQGNSA. The CDR3 region has the DNA TGTGCCAGCAGCTTATCGGCGGGGGTCTACACCTTC. Translation gives CASSLSAGVYTF.

The chain is built from TRBV27 and TRBJ1-1, with D maybe TRBD1 (5 bases). This CDR3 has 15 residues. The ends were cut back, 6 bases at V and 4 bases at J, with 18 bases in the middle. CDR1 is MNHEY and CDR2 is SMNVEV in the germline V gene (reference sequence). The CDR3 region has the DNA TGTGCCAGCAGGACACAGGTCCAAGGCGGCACTGAAGCTTTCTTT. It specifies CASRTQVQGGTEAFF.

This clone was recorded only once. The chain employs TRBV29-1 and TRBJ1-2; D perhaps matches TRBD1 (5 bases). V dropped 0 bases and J dropped 11 bases, with 16 bases sitting between them. Germline V gene sequence: CDR1 SQVTM, CDR2 ANQGSEA. This CDR3 spans 13 amino acids. CDR3 in amino acids: CSVEDLKGLRYTF. DNA of the CDR3: TGCAGCGTTGAAGATCTTAAGGGACTTCGGTACACCTTC.

This clone was observed a single time. The sample contains more than one DNA sequence encoding this CDR3. This sequence joins TRBV7-3 and TRBJ2-3; D unresolved. This CDR3 is built from 14 residues. V was cut by 2 bases and J by 0 bases, with 6 bases left in between. Germline V gene lookup returns CDR1 SGHTA and CDR2 FQGTGA. CDR3 amino acids: CASSLSGSTDTQYF. CDR3 bases: TGTGCCAGCAGCTTATCGGGTAGCACAGATACGCAGTATTTT.

The rearrangement uses TRBV10-3 and TRBJ2-2; 8 nucleotides match TRBD1. The CDR3 loop spans 15 amino acids. Germline-derived CDR1 and CDR2 are ENHRY and SYGVKD. Trimming took 3 bases from V and 3 from J; bases not matched to a gene: 3. CDR3 sequence (DNA): TGTGCCATCAGTGACTTGGGACAGGACACCGGGGAGCTGTTTTTT. This gives the protein CAISDLGQDTGELFF.

The rearrangement links TRBV29-1 to TRBJ1-3; D is unresolved. This CDR3 has 13 residues. V lost 3 bases and J 0 bases, leaving 6 bases between the germline ends. Germline CDR1 is SQVTM and CDR2 is ANQGSEA. CDR3 residues: CSVEANSGNTIYF. CDR3 nucleotides: TGCAGCGTTGAGGCCAACTCTGGAAACACCATATATTTT. Variable domain in full (rest from reference TRBV29-1 and TRBJ1-3): SAVISQKPSRDICQRGTSLTIQCQVDSQVTMMFWYRQQPGQSLTLIATANQGSEATYESGFVIDKFPISRPNLTFSTLTVSNMSPEDSSIYLCSVEANSGNTIYFGEGSWLTVV.

This clone was seen only once. The chain combines TRBV30 with TRBJ1-5; 10 nucleotides align to TRBD1. J was trimmed by 4 bases and V by 4 bases; bases with no gene match: 4. Germline V gene lookup returns CDR1 GTSNPN and CDR2 SVGIG (reference sequence). This CDR3 is 14 amino acids long. The CDR3 loop reads CAWNSGQGNQPQHF. CDR3 sequence (DNA): TGTGCCTGGAATTCGGGACAGGGGAATCAGCCCCAGCATTTT. Full variable domain (outside the CDR3, taken from reference TRBV30 and TRBJ1-5): SQTIHQWPATLVQPVGSPLSLECTVEGTSNPNLYWYRQAAGRGLQLLFYSVGIGQISSEVPQNLSASRPQDRQFILSSKKLLLSDSGFYLCAWNSGQGNQPQHFGDGTRLSIL.

The V call is TRBV19, the J call TRBJ2-1; TRBD1 might be the D (5 bases). Per germline, CDR1 LNHDA and CDR2 SQIVND (reference sequence). V lost 5 bases and J lost 1, with 6 bases in between. The CDR3 runs to 13 residues. The CDR3 sequence is CASSYRSYNEQFF. The DNA of the CDR3 is TGTGCCAGTAGTTACAGGTCCTACAATGAGCAGTTCTTC.

This chain joins TRBV28 and TRBJ1-5; TRBD1 aligns across 9 bases. This CDR3 region has 17 residues. After removal of 5 bases from V and 1 base from J, the junction contained 9 bases not matched to a gene. Germline values: CDR1 MDHEN, CDR2 SYDVKM. The CDR3 loop is CASSQGQGRSSNQPQHF. The CDR3 DNA is TGTGCCAGCAGTCAGGGACAGGGAAGATCAAGCAATCAGCCCCAGCATTTT.

The rearrangement links TRBV30 to TRBJ2-7; 10 positions agree with TRBD2. This CDR3 is 12 amino acids long. V was clipped by 4 bases and J by 6 bases; unmatched bases: 3. Looked up from germline, CDR1 is GTSNPN and CDR2 is SVGIG (reference sequence). In nucleotides, the CDR3 is TGTGCCTGGACTTCTAGCGGGAGCGAGCAGTACTTC. Translated: CAWTSSGSEQYF. Variable domain in full (rest from reference TRBV30 and TRBJ2-7): SQTIHQWPATLVQPVGSPLSLECTVEGTSNPNLYWYRQAAGRGLQLLFYSVGIGQISSEVPQNLSASRPQDRQFILSSKKLLLSDSGFYLCAWTSSGSEQYFGPGTRLTVT.

The chain has TRBV28 and TRBJ2-3, with D perhaps matching TRBD1 (5 bases). Per germline, CDR1 MDHEN and CDR2 SYDVKM. Trimming pared 5 bases from V and 4 bases from J, leaving 16 bases between. CDR3 length equals 15 residues. DNA of the CDR3: TGTGCCAGCAGTCAACAAACAGGTGCGGCAGATACGCAGTATTTT. This codes for CASSQQTGAADTQYF.

This sequence joins TRBV5-1 and TRBJ2-1; 13 bases align to TRBD2. Germline trimming cut 7 bases from V and 9 bases from J; bases unmatched to any gene: 13. The CDR3 is 16 amino acids. Germline CDR1 and CDR2: SGHRS and YFSETQ. The CDR3 spells CASRDRTSGSVGEQFF. As DNA, the CDR3 is TGCGCCAGCCGGGACCGGACTAGCGGGAGTGTTGGTGAGCAGTTCTTC.

The chain couples TRBV6-6 to TRBJ2-2; weak D call: TRBD1 (5 bases). V was pared by 8 bases and J by 0 bases, with 7 bases between. Germline assignment: CDR1 MNHNY and CDR2 SVGAGI (reference sequence). CDR3 length: 13 amino acids. DNA of the CDR3: TGTGCCAGCGGGGCTTCGAACACCGGGGAGCTGTTTTTT. Its translation is CASGASNTGELFF.

V is TRBV18 and J is TRBJ1-5; D is ambiguous. Trimming took off 4 bases at V and 5 bases at J, with 18 bases between the two ends. The CDR3 contains 16 residues. CDR1 and CDR2 (germline): KGHSH, LQKENI. Here the CDR3 DNA reads TGTGCCAGCTCACTCACCGATCTGCTAGTAGATCAGCCCCAGCATTTT. Translation: CASSLTDLLVDQPQHF. Full variable domain (outside the CDR3, taken from reference TRBV18 and TRBJ1-5): NAGVMQNPRHLVRRRGQEARLRCSPMKGHSHVYWYRQLPEEGLKFMVYLQKENIIDESGMPKERFSAEFPKEGPSILRIQQVVRGDSAAYFCASSLTDLLVDQPQHFGDGTRLSIL.

The genes are TRBV5-5 and TRBJ1-2; D gene unclear. Per germline, CDR1 SGHKS and CDR2 YYEKEE (reference sequence). V was shortened by 5 bases and J by 4 bases, with 18 bases between the two germline ends. The CDR3 consists of 15 residues. As DNA, the CDR3 is TGTGCCAGCAGTGGGAGCTCCTTTAGAGGCTATGGCTACACCTTC. The encoded protein is CASSGSSFRGYGYTF.

This chain uses TRBV6-1 with TRBJ2-7, with 10 bases identical to TRBD2. The CDR3 consists of 15 residues. The germline gives CDR1 MNHNS, CDR2 SASEGT. V shed 5 bases, J shed 2 bases, and the junction held 6 bases outside the gene matches. The CDR3: CASSIAGGFAYEQYF. The CDR3 DNA follows: TGTGCCAGCAGTATAGCGGGAGGATTTGCCTACGAGCAGTACTTC.

The chain employs TRBV28 and TRBJ1-5, with D possibly matching TRBD1 (5 bases). The germline V gene has CDR1 MDHEN and CDR2 SYDVKM. The CDR3 consists of 16 residues. The V end was cut by 1 base, the J end by 0 bases, with 10 bases between. The CDR3 DNA reads as TGTGCCAGCAGTTTATTGTGGGGGGGTAGCAATCAGCCCCAGCATTTT. As protein: CASSLLWGGSNQPQHF. The whole variable domain, filled in from reference TRBV28 and TRBJ1-5, reads DVKVTQSSRYLVKRTGEKVFLECVQDMDHENMFWYRQDPGLGLRLIYFSYDVKMKEKGDIPEGYSVSREKKERFSLILESASTNQTSMYLCASSLLWGGSNQPQHFGDGTRLSIL.